One and the same sample provided the 5 T cell receptor beta chains below, sequenced in a study of neurological immune-mediated disorders. TCRdb processed the 5' RACE reads anew with MiXCR; each CDR3 protein has one entry. The repertoire includes 70,000 to 90,000 distinct CDR3 sequences, 5.5% to 6.5% of them detected once, and roughly 7.9% sits in the top ten. Indicated time point: longitudinal time-point 2. Sequences were obtained from PBMCs. These receptors were obtained from a woman aged 60 to 75 with multiple sclerosis.

The sample holds many counts of this clonotype. The chain recombines TRBV5-1 with TRBJ2-5; no definite D call. In germline, CDR1 is SGHRS, CDR2 YFSETQ. The V end lost 2 bases, the J end lost 2 bases, and 7 bases lay between the germline ends. CDR3 length equals 13 residues. The CDR3 loop is CASSFAGQETQYF. CDR3 bases: TGCGCCAGCAGCTTCGCTGGGCAAGAGACCCAGTACTTC.

This clonotype was recorded at least ten times. The chain joins TRBV12-3 or TRBV12-4 to TRBJ2-2, with 8 bases aligning to TRBD1. V lost 8 bases, J lost 3 bases, and 2 bases stayed unmatched. The CDR3 totals 13 residues. The CDR3 coding sequence is TGTGCCAGCCAGGGGGCGTACACCGGGGAGCTGTTTTTT. It codes for CASQGAYTGELFF.

This clonotype was seen at least ten times. V usage is TRBV12-3 or TRBV12-4 and J usage is TRBJ1-5; tentatively, D is TRBD1 (6 bases). V was clipped by 5 bases and J by 7 bases, with 15 bases between them. The CDR3 totals 14 residues. The CDR3 sequence: CASSLGTIGQPQHF. CDR3 DNA: TGTGCCAGCAGTCTCGGGACAATTGGGCAGCCCCAGCATTTT.

This clonotype came up many times. The chain carries TRBV6-5 and TRBJ2-1; TRBD2 is a possible D gene (7 bases). Germline CDR1 reads MNHEY; CDR2 reads SVGAGI. CDR3 length equals 15 residues. V lost 6 bases and J 2 bases, leaving 14 bases between the germline ends. The CDR3 loop reads CASRRGGGPYNEQFF. The CDR3 DNA reads TGTGCCAGCAGGAGGGGAGGGGGACCCTACAATGAGCAGTTCTTC.

This clonotype showed up many times. The chain is built from TRBV20-1 and TRBJ2-5; weak D call: TRBD1 (6 bases). Germline loops: CDR1 DFQATT, CDR2 SNEGSKA (reference sequence). V was cut by 5 bases and J by 4 bases, with 14 bases left in between. This CDR3 contains 13 residues. The CDR3 region is CSAWDNLGETQYF. The DNA for the CDR3 is TGCAGTGCTTGGGACAACCTTGGAGAGACCCAGTACTTC.